This entry is about one T cell receptor (beta chain). Its target is unknown. The CDR3 has 15 amino acids. The ends were cut back, 1 base at V and 4 bases at J, with 11 bases in the middle. CDR1 and CDR2 from the germline V gene are MGHRA and YSYEKL. This specimen comes from a study of post-analysis software for immune sequencing data. Study as a whole: Secondary progressive, relapsing-remitting and progressive-relapsing multiple sclerosis were among the included disease courses.

Every TCR beta cDNA library bore unique molecular identifiers. The T cell input of roughly 0.9 to 10 million gave hundreds of thousands of cDNA molecules. MiXCR, applied by TCRdb to the PCR reads, yields one record per CDR3 protein. Among 800,000 to 950,000 distinct CDR3 sequences listed, around 53% were seen once. Study-wide points: Patients with multiple sclerosis recorded significantly lower normalized Chao1 diversity than controls, the study found. Batch-matched samples strongly co-clustered by F measure. Patients showed TRBV5-6, TRBV5-1 and TRBV20-1 among 4 or 5 TRBV segments more frequent than in controls.

Sequences were obtained from blood. This chain uses TRBV4-1 with TRBJ2-1, with a tentative D call TRBD1 (5 bases). The sequence derives from a girl under 18 with multiple sclerosis. CDR3 DNA sequence: TGCGCCAGCAGCCAAGGTTGGGGCGGTTACAATGAGCAGTTCTTC. It encodes CASSQGWGGYNEQFF.